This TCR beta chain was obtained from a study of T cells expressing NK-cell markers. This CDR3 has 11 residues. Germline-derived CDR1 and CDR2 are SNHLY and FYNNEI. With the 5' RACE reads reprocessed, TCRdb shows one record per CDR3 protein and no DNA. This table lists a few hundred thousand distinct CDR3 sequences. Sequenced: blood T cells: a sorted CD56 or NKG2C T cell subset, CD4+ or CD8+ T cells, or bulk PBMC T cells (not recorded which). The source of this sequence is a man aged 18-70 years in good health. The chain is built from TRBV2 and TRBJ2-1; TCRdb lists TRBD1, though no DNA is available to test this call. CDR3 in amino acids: CAMGGPNEQFF.